This T cell receptor beta chain was recovered during a study of blood T cell repertoires in COVID-19. Study overall: The cDNA or gDNA used as material had been derived from T cells, B-cell-depleted T cells, or PBMCs.

Original processing methods: Amplification from reference gene primers served as the basis for estimated nucleated cell counts. The method was immunoSEQ multiplex PCR; TCRdb's version includes in-frame clones alone and lacks a portion of them. V and J calls and clone size are as listed in that table; D and trimming were resolved from the DNA. Of 75,000 to 90,000 clones listed, over 65% are singletons. The CDR3 covers 13 residues. The V and J ends lost 0 bases and 6 bases respectively, with 9 bases between them. Material: peripheral blood. The clonotype comes from a human donor in a cohort sampled during active COVID-19. V is TRBV23-1 and J is TRBJ2-7, with D possibly being TRBD2 (5 bases). TRBV23-1 is identified as an open reading frame with a role that is uncertain. This CDR3 is CASSQSGGSEQYF. In DNA form, the CDR3 reads TGCGCCAGCAGTCAATCCGGCGGGTCCGAGCAGTACTTC.